This record looks at one T cell receptor beta chain sequence and its context. Its specific antigen is unknown. Base qualities are not provided; no much larger clone lies one nucleotide away. The donors were healthy, HIV-negative adults with no recently reported acute infections or vaccinations. Only Caucasian adults living in Nashville, Tennessee, USA were represented among the donors. CD4+ T cells were enriched through magnetic negative selection, after which naive cells were positively selected on CD45RA and the remaining negative fraction served as the memory subset. Blood was collected by leukapheresis, and PBMCs were isolated by Ficoll-Histopaque density gradient centrifugation and then cryopreserved in liquid nitrogen vapor phase. Analytical flow cytometry was used to check the purity and quantity of every magnetically sorted T cell population. Each sorted fraction had its genomic DNA isolated and then quantified by UV absorbance on a Nanodrop 2000c.

The data were taken from a study of shared clonotypes between healthy human individuals (TCRdb year 2020). Notes on the research overall: A couple of women and a few men aged 18 to 49 years were included in the cohort. Per donor, three plates each were used for CD4 naive and CD4 memory, two for CD8 naive, and one for CD8 memory. Libraries were prepared and TCR repertoires were sequenced by different laboratories using diverse techniques, in order to increase sequencing depth and limit assay-specific biases. To estimate repertoire size and how much clonotypes are shared between individuals, the study performed deep sequencing of blood TCR repertoires from roughly five healthy adults. Per donor, leukapheresis produced somewhere between about 0.8 and 9 billion PBMCs.

General conclusions and limits of the study: Only blood was sampled, and tissue TCR repertoires likely differ from those in blood. Sharing across a handful of donors was observed for about 5% of naive CD4, 3% to 3.5% of naive CD8, over 2% of memory CD4, and roughly 0.43% of memory CD8 clonotypes. Compared with non-shared clonotypes, the clonotypes found in all four sorted-subset donors had higher generation probabilities. Pairwise subsampling led to the expectation that sequencing depth would affect the degree of clonotype sharing among donors. Naive subsets generally had larger estimated clonotype richness than memory subsets did. Rarefaction of sorted-subset datasets indicated incomplete sequencing despite the large sequencing depth. The genetic and exposure-history diversity represented was limited by the small number of donors.

TCR CDR3 regions were amplified from genomic DNA by multiplex PCR using the deep immunoSEQ assay. Extracted genomic DNA from each cell subset was spread evenly across all wells of several immunoSEQ 96-well plates, with each plate serving as a replicate. For sorted subsets, about 200 ng genomic DNA, equal to tens of thousands of T cell genomes, was loaded into each replicate PCR. The purified libraries were quantified using a Qubit 3.0 fluorometer, sized with a Bioanalyzer 2100, and then quantified again using the KAPA Library Quantification kit. A separate single-read 150-cycle Illumina NextSeq 550 flow cell was used to sequence each immunoSEQ 96-well plate. On the study's bioinformatics: Because the immunoSEQ output included only junctional sequences and no quality scores, the filtering could not be the same as the filtering used for full-length reads. To assign V/J genes and CDR3, sequences were annotated against IMGT germline references using PyIR, a Python wrapper for IgBLAST v1.9. Reads were removed for weak V/J assignments (E-value above 1e-6), missing CDR3, stop codons, out-of-frame junctions, or ambiguous translated residues. V3J clonotypes were defined as sequences sharing the same inferred V gene, J gene, and CDR3 amino acid sequence. The percentage overlap between two repertoires was calculated by dividing the number of shared unique clonotypes by the size of the smaller repertoire. RTK rarefaction, the Chao1 estimator, and Recon v2.1 estimates of unobserved clonotypes were used to assess repertoire richness. Generation probabilities were computed with OLGA for all TCRbeta clonotypes obtained by the gDNA method from a handful of donors. TCRdb carries this immuneACCESS record with in-frame sequences only. Its versions omit some clonotypes, under half of them owing to an unresolved V gene in the studies checked, with the rest unexplained. V, J and clone size reflect that table, while D and trimming were determined from the DNA. In this sample the table shows millions of clones, roughly 96% of which occur a single time. Clones ranked in the top ten supply approximately 0.13% of the sample.

CDR1 SNHLY and CDR2 FYNNEI are derived from the germline V gene. V sheds 1 base and J sheds 7 bases, leaving 19 bases between their ends. The CDR3 runs 17 amino acids, cysteine and phenylalanine included. Only CDR3 DNA is held: 51 bases, read in frame from base 1. The TCR comes from a man aged 18 to 29 in good health. The sample comprised naive CD4+ T cells sorted from blood. The sample's cell subset or site label is to be understood as: CD45RA+ positively selected. Recombination connected TRBV2 to TRBJ2-2; the D segment cannot be called with confidence. The nucleotides read TGTGCCAGCAGTGAAGAAGTGGCGGCAGGTGGGCGCGGGGAGCTGTTTTTT. The encoded protein is CASSEEVAAGGRGELFF.